These 14 T cell receptor beta chains share one sample of origin, sequenced in a study of Graves' ophthalmopathy and Graves' hyperthyroidism. RNA served as the template for amplifying TCR beta CDR3 regions. First-round RT-PCR relied on HTBI primers, and a second-round multiplex PCR came next. Each CDR3 protein is one row after TCRdb ran MiXCR on the multiplex PCR reads. The sample lists some 1.1 million distinct CDR3 sequences, less than 45% occurring once. Sample: peripheral blood or thyroid tissue (not recorded which). The receptors originated from an adult man with Graves' hyperthyroidism.

This clonotype was recorded many times. The rearrangement joins TRBV20-1 to TRBJ1-3, with D uncertain. The CDR3 covers 13 residues. V was shortened by 0 bases and J by 2 bases, with 5 bases between the two germline ends. The germline CDR1 and CDR2 sequences are DFQATT and SNEGSKA (reference sequence). The CDR3 protein is CSARDGPGNTIYF. CDR3 sequence (DNA): TGCAGTGCTAGAGACGGGCCTGGAAACACCATATATTTT.

This clonotype was recorded many times. The chain joins TRBV10-2 to TRBJ2-5; D possibly corresponds to TRBD1 (6 bases). The CDR3 covers 14 residues. Per the germline V gene, CDR1 is WSHSY and CDR2 is SAAADI. The V end was cut by 10 bases, the J end by 4 bases, with 19 bases between. CDR3: CAIRGRGSGETQYF. The CDR3 region has the DNA TGCGCCATAAGGGGAAGGGGGTCCGGAGAGACCCAGTACTTC.

Note on this clonotype: Given a much more abundant clone one base away, this may be a read error. V is TRBV7-3 and J is TRBJ1-5; D gene ambiguous. Germline V gene lookup returns CDR1 SGHTA and CDR2 FQGTGA. The V end was cut by 7 bases, the J end by 3 bases, with 4 bases between. This CDR3 is built from 11 residues. In nucleotides, the CDR3 is TGTGCCAGCATGGACAATCAGCCCCAGCATTTT. This sequence encodes CASMDNQPQHF.

This clonotype came up many times. This sequence joins TRBV29-1 and TRBJ1-5, with 7 nucleotides matching TRBD1. The CDR3 has 13 residues. Germline V gene data show CDR1 as SQVTM and CDR2 as ANQGSEA. V was clipped by 6 bases and J by 4 bases; unmatched bases: 6. The CDR3 DNA reads TGCAGCGTCATGACAGGGCCTAATCAGCCCCAGCATTTT. As protein: CSVMTGPNQPQHF. The whole variable domain, remainder taken from reference TRBV29-1 and TRBJ1-5, is SAVISQKPSRDICQRGTSLTIQCQVDSQVTMMFWYRQQPGQSLTLIATANQGSEATYESGFVIDKFPISRPNLTFSTLTVSNMSPEDSSIYLCSVMTGPNQPQHFGDGTRLSIL.

This clonotype was counted a few times. This chain uses TRBV10-3 with TRBJ1-1; D gene unclear. The CDR3 length is 11 residues. Trimming pared 0 bases from V and 8 bases from J, leaving 4 bases between. CDR1 is ENHRY and CDR2 is SYGVKD in the germline V gene. CDR3 amino acids: CAISESREAFF. The CDR3 DNA reads TGTGCCATCAGTGAGTCGCGAGAAGCTTTCTTT.

Of note for this clonotype: A much larger clone is a single base away; this may be a read error. The gene calls are TRBV7-2 and TRBJ2-7; no definite D call. The CDR3 is made up of 13 amino acids. Germline V gives CDR1 SGHTA, CDR2 FQGNSA. The CDR3 DNA sequence: TGTGCCAACAGCTTGACGGAATTTGGGGAGCAGTACTTC. Its translation is CANSLTEFGEQYF.

This clonotype was recorded at least ten times. For the CDR3, the DNA is TGTGCCAGTAGTATCGGCCCCTCTCAGCCCCAGCATTTT. This gives the protein CASSIGPSQPQHF. V usage is TRBV19 and J usage is TRBJ1-5, with no clear D. Germline CDR1 reads LNHDA; CDR2 reads SQIVND (reference sequence). This CDR3 contains 13 residues. V was pared by 3 bases and J by 6 bases, with 9 bases between.

This clonotype was observed a few times. Compared with germline, one end of the junction differs, possibly owing to a read error. The rearrangement uses TRBV11-2 and TRBJ2-7, with D possibly called TRBD1 or TRBD2 (6 bases each). Germline V CDR1 and CDR2: SGHAT, FQNNGV. The CDR3 covers 13 residues. CDR3 coding DNA: TGTGCCAGCAGCTACCACGGGGGCACGTCAAGGGACTTC. As protein: CASSYHGGTSRDF.

This clonotype was recorded many times. The chain combines TRBV2 with TRBJ2-7; maybe TRBD2 (5 bases). The CDR3 length is 13 residues. V was pared by 6 bases and J by 0 bases, with 9 bases between. Germline loops: CDR1 SNHLY, CDR2 FYNNEI. For the CDR3, the DNA is TGTGCCAGCAGACAAGGGAGCTCCTACGAGCAGTACTTC. Translated, it gives CASRQGSSYEQYF.

Regarding this clonotype: One end of the junction fails to match germline, which may point to a read error. The rearrangement uses TRBV10-3 and TRBJ2-7, with TRBD2 matching 9 bases. Germline CDR1 is ENHRY and CDR2 is SYGVKD. This CDR3 is built from 17 residues. CDR3 DNA: TGTGCCAGCAGTTTACGGGGGGAGCGGGGGGCCCCCTACGAGCAGTACTTC. Its translation: CASSLRGERGAPYEQYF.

The CDR3: CASSWGQGIYEQYF. For the CDR3, the DNA is TGTGCCAGCAGCTGGGGACAGGGTATCTACGAGCAGTACTTC. The rearrangement joins TRBV7-9 to TRBJ2-7, with 9 bases lining up with TRBD1. The CDR3 covers 14 residues. Trimming at V came to 4 bases and at J to 3 bases, leaving 4 bases not matched to a gene. Germline-derived CDR1 and CDR2 are SEHNR and FQNEAQ (reference sequence).

This clonotype was found a few times. The chain links TRBV29-1 to TRBJ1-1; D gene unclear. The CDR3 is made up of 14 amino acids. V lost 7 bases, J lost 0 bases, and 15 bases lay in between. Germline V lookup: CDR1 SQVTM, CDR2 ANQGSEA. The CDR3 DNA follows: TGCAGCGCCCACAACGCTGAGATGAACACTGAAGCTTTCTTT. Amino acid sequence: CSAHNAEMNTEAFF. Supplemented by reference TRBV29-1 and TRBJ1-1, the full variable domain reads SAVISQKPSRDICQRGTSLTIQCQVDSQVTMMFWYRQQPGQSLTLIATANQGSEATYESGFVIDKFPISRPNLTFSTLTVSNMSPEDSSIYLCSAHNAEMNTEAFFGQGTRLTVV.

This clonotype was recorded at least ten times. The rearrangement uses TRBV20-1 and TRBJ2-7; 7 nucleotides match TRBD1. CDR1 and CDR2 from the germline V gene are DFQATT and SNEGSKA (reference sequence). The CDR3 is 13 amino acids. V was clipped by 6 bases and J by 3 bases; unmatched bases: 8. The CDR3 DNA sequence: TGCAGTGCCTCACAGGGGTTAGTCTACGAGCAGTACTTC. This translates into CSASQGLVYEQYF.

This clonotype was recorded a few times. The chain couples TRBV7-6 to TRBJ2-2; 7 bases are a match to TRBD1. CDR1 is SGHVS and CDR2 is FNYEAQ in the germline V gene. V dropped 0 bases and J dropped 4; count of bases not matched to a gene: 8. This CDR3 is 17 amino acids long. CDR3 bases: TGTGCCAGCAGCTTAGCGGAGAAAGGGGGCTTCACCGGGGAGCTGTTTTTT. This translates into CASSLAEKGGFTGELFF.